This T cell receptor beta chain was identified during a study of long-term antiretroviral therapy in people with HIV. The CDR3 has 16 amino acids. The germline CDR1 and CDR2 sequences are MNHEY and SVGAGI. V was cut by 4 bases and J by 0 bases, with 13 bases left in between. Assay version v3.0 of immunoSEQ was used, and it was run at survey level. Data came from immunoSEQ multiplex PCR; TCRdb stores just in-frame clones and leaves some out. Among about 16,000 clones listed, nearly 80% were seen once. This clone was detected once. Sequencing was performed on unsorted PBMCs, taken more than 3.1 years after starting antiretroviral therapy. The rearrangement joins TRBV6-5 to TRBJ1-5; D may be TRBD1 (5 bases). This clonotype was obtained from a middle-aged woman with HIV. The DNA of the CDR3 is TGTGCCAGCAGTTGGGGCAGACCTAATAGCAATCAGCCCCAGCATTTT. This codes for CASSWGRPNSNQPQHF.